This is a list of T cell receptor beta chains from one sample in a study of CD8 T cells in ankylosing spondylitis. One entry per CDR3 protein, called by TCRdb with MiXCR from the 5' RACE reads. The sample consists of about 510,000 distinct CDR3 sequences, about 5% of them appearing once. Sequenced sample: blood, either unsorted or a sorted T cell fraction (not recorded which). These receptors all come from a male donor with ankylosing spondylitis. CDR3s include the opening cysteine and the closing phenylalanine or tryptophan. The order of the fields is clone size, J gene, V gene, D gene, CDR3 DNA, CDR3 protein. D genes are given only for firm matches. Clone size is not always given. Where it is, it says once, few, many or a class for expanded clones.

abundance: few; j_gene: TRBJ2-3; v_gene: TRBV2; d_gene: TRBD2; CDR3nt: TGTGCCAGCATGGAACCGGGAGGGGGGACAGATACGCAGTATTTT; CDR3aa: CASMEPGGGTDTQYF
abundance: few; j_gene: TRBJ1-1; v_gene: TRBV10-3; d_gene: TRBD1; CDR3nt: TGTGCCATCAGTGAGATGGGACAGGCGAACACTGAAGCTTTCTTT; CDR3aa: CAISEMGQANTEAFF
abundance: few; j_gene: TRBJ2-2; v_gene: TRBV6-2/TRBV6-3; d_gene: NA; CDR3nt: TGTGCCAGCAGGCGCTCCGGGGAGCTGTTTTTT; CDR3aa: CASRRSGELFF
abundance: many; j_gene: TRBJ1-2; v_gene: TRBV7-9; d_gene: NA; CDR3nt: TGTGCCAGCAGCTCCTTACAGGGAACCCACACCTTC; CDR3aa: CASSSLQGTHTF
abundance: many; j_gene: TRBJ2-3; v_gene: TRBV20-1; d_gene: TRBD2; CDR3nt: TGCAGTGCCACCCTAGCGGGGGGGCAGACAGATACGCAGTATTTT; CDR3aa: CSATLAGGQTDTQYF
abundance: many; j_gene: TRBJ2-1; v_gene: TRBV5-1; d_gene: NA; CDR3nt: TGCGCCAGCAGCCCGAGTGGGTCAAGTCACTACAATGAGCAGTTCTTC; CDR3aa: CASSPSGSSHYNEQFF
abundance: many; j_gene: TRBJ1-1; v_gene: TRBV2; d_gene: TRBD1; CDR3nt: TGTGCCAGCAGCGTTGGGACAGGGGGGAAAACTGAAGCTTTCTTT; CDR3aa: CASSVGTGGKTEAFF
abundance: NA; j_gene: TRBJ2-3; v_gene: TRBV4-3; d_gene: TRBD2; CDR3nt: TGCGCCAGCAGCCCTATTGGAGCGGGAGGGCCTTTCGATACGCAGTATTTT; CDR3aa: CASSPIGAGGPFDTQYF
abundance: many; j_gene: TRBJ1-4; v_gene: TRBV18; d_gene: NA; CDR3nt: TGTGCCAGCTCGCCACCGGACACTTCGATGACGAATGAAAAACTGTTTTTT; CDR3aa: CASSPPDTSMTNEKLFF
abundance: NA; j_gene: TRBJ2-7; v_gene: TRBV30; d_gene: TRBD1; CDR3nt: TGTGCCTGGGGCGTACAGGGGGGAACCTACGAGCAGTACTTC; CDR3aa: CAWGVQGGTYEQYF
abundance: few; j_gene: TRBJ1-5; v_gene: TRBV4-3; d_gene: NA; CDR3nt: TGCGCCAGCGGGGGGGGGCGGCATCAGCCCCAGCATTTT; CDR3aa: CASGGGRHQPQHF
abundance: many; j_gene: TRBJ1-5; v_gene: TRBV5-1; d_gene: NA; CDR3nt: TGCGCCAGCAGCGCCGGGACAAGCAGCAATCAGCCCCAGCATTTT; CDR3aa: CASSAGTSSNQPQHF
abundance: many; j_gene: TRBJ2-7; v_gene: TRBV6-5; d_gene: NA; CDR3nt: TGTGCCAGCAGTTACTATTCGGGGATTCGGGAGCAGTACTTC; CDR3aa: CASSYYSGIREQYF
abundance: many; j_gene: TRBJ1-1; v_gene: TRBV7-9; d_gene: NA; CDR3nt: TGTGCCAGCAGCTTAGATATCGGGACGGGTAACACTGAAGCTTTCTTT; CDR3aa: CASSLDIGTGNTEAFF
abundance: NA; j_gene: TRBJ2-3; v_gene: TRBV5-1; d_gene: NA; CDR3nt: TGCGCCAGCAGCTTGGGACAGGCGGTCACAGATACGCAGTATTTT; CDR3aa: CASSLGQAVTDTQYF
abundance: many; j_gene: TRBJ2-3; v_gene: TRBV10-3; d_gene: TRBD1; CDR3nt: TGTGCCATCAGTGAGTCCGGGACAGCACGGAGGCAGTATTTT; CDR3aa: CAISESGTARRQYF
abundance: many; j_gene: TRBJ2-7; v_gene: TRBV7-2; d_gene: NA; CDR3nt: TGTGCCAGCAGCCAGGGGGGAAACCCTATGTACGAGCAGTACTTC; CDR3aa: CASSQGGNPMYEQYF
abundance: few; j_gene: TRBJ1-5; v_gene: TRBV12-5; d_gene: NA; CDR3nt: TGTGCTAGTGGTCCCCTGATTGATAATCAGCCCCAGCATTTT; CDR3aa: CASGPLIDNQPQHF
abundance: many; j_gene: TRBJ1-2; v_gene: TRBV2; d_gene: TRBD1; CDR3nt: TGTGCCAGCAGCCTTAGACAGGGGTATGGCTACACCTTC; CDR3aa: CASSLRQGYGYTF
abundance: many; j_gene: TRBJ1-2; v_gene: TRBV28; d_gene: TRBD1; CDR3nt: TGTGCCAGCAGTTTAGGGACAGGGTTCTATGGCTACACCTTC; CDR3aa: CASSLGTGFYGYTF
abundance: many; j_gene: TRBJ1-5; v_gene: TRBV6-5; d_gene: NA; CDR3nt: TGTGCCAGCAGTTACTCGGCTGATCAGCCCCAGCATTTT; CDR3aa: CASSYSADQPQHF
abundance: many; j_gene: TRBJ1-3; v_gene: TRBV21-1; d_gene: NA; CDR3nt: TGTGCCAGCAACCCACTCTCAGGGAAGGCTGGAAACACCATATATTTT; CDR3aa: CASNPLSGKAGNTIYF
abundance: NA; j_gene: TRBJ2-1; v_gene: TRBV28; d_gene: NA; CDR3nt: TGTGCCAGCAGTTTATTACATAGCGACAATGAGCAGTTCTTC; CDR3aa: CASSLLHSDNEQFF
abundance: many; j_gene: TRBJ1-4; v_gene: TRBV20-1; d_gene: NA; CDR3nt: TGCAGTGCTAGACGTCGACTTGGGGTTAATGAAAAACTGTTTTTT; CDR3aa: CSARRRLGVNEKLFF
abundance: NA; j_gene: TRBJ2-7; v_gene: TRBV6-1; d_gene: NA; CDR3nt: TGTGCCAGCAGCCCCCCGCCGGGAGACCAAAGCTCCTACGAGCAGTACTTC; CDR3aa: CASSPPPGDQSSYEQYF
abundance: many; j_gene: TRBJ1-4; v_gene: TRBV5-1; d_gene: NA; CDR3nt: TGCGCCAGCAGCTTGGAGCCCGCGAGGGGGAATGAAAAACTGTTTTTT; CDR3aa: CASSLEPARGNEKLFF
abundance: many; j_gene: TRBJ2-1; v_gene: TRBV6-2/TRBV6-3; d_gene: NA; CDR3nt: TGTGCCAGCAGTTACCGACCGGGACTTTTCAATGAGCAGTTCTTC; CDR3aa: CASSYRPGLFNEQFF
abundance: many; j_gene: TRBJ1-2; v_gene: TRBV7-2; d_gene: TRBD1; CDR3nt: TGTGCCAGCAGCTCCGGGACAGGGGTACACGGCTACACCTTC; CDR3aa: CASSSGTGVHGYTF
abundance: many; j_gene: TRBJ1-6; v_gene: TRBV5-1; d_gene: NA; CDR3nt: TGCGCCAGCAGCGGCCGGGACAATCTTAATTCACCCCTCCACTTT; CDR3aa: CASSGRDNLNSPLHF
abundance: many; j_gene: TRBJ1-2; v_gene: TRBV7-9; d_gene: NA; CDR3nt: TGTGCCAGCAGCTCCAGGGGCTCGGTGGACTATGGCTACACCTTC; CDR3aa: CASSSRGSVDYGYTF
abundance: many; j_gene: TRBJ2-1; v_gene: TRBV9; d_gene: NA; CDR3nt: TGTGCCAGCAGCGTAGGCGGGGGCGATTACAATGAGCAGTTCTTC; CDR3aa: CASSVGGGDYNEQFF
abundance: many; j_gene: TRBJ1-6; v_gene: TRBV11-2; d_gene: NA; CDR3nt: TGTGCCAGCAGCTTGGAGAGCTCCTATAATTCACCCCTCCACTTT; CDR3aa: CASSLESSYNSPLHF
abundance: many; j_gene: TRBJ2-1; v_gene: TRBV7-2; d_gene: NA; CDR3nt: TGTGCCAGCAGCGTTCGCCGGGGCGGTGAGCAGTTCTTC; CDR3aa: CASSVRRGGEQFF
abundance: many; j_gene: TRBJ1-2; v_gene: TRBV27; d_gene: TRBD1; CDR3nt: TGTGCCAGCAGTTTTGACAGGGGGCTGCTGTATGGTGGCTACACCTTC; CDR3aa: CASSFDRGLLYGGYTF
abundance: many; j_gene: TRBJ2-1; v_gene: TRBV7-6; d_gene: TRBD2; CDR3nt: TGTGCCAGCAGCTTCCGACTAGCGGGAAGCGGTGAGCAGTTCTTC; CDR3aa: CASSFRLAGSGEQFF
abundance: NA; j_gene: TRBJ2-7; v_gene: TRBV6-2/TRBV6-3; d_gene: NA; CDR3nt: TGTGCCAGCAGAAACTTCAGGCCCCCGCATGGCTACGAGCAGTACTTC; CDR3aa: CASRNFRPPHGYEQYF
abundance: many; j_gene: TRBJ1-2; v_gene: TRBV15; d_gene: NA; CDR3nt: TGTGCCACCCGGGATAGCTATGGCTACACCTTC; CDR3aa: CATRDSYGYTF
abundance: NA; j_gene: TRBJ2-5; v_gene: TRBV5-1; d_gene: NA; CDR3nt: TGCGCCAGCAGCTTGGCCGAAGCGTCTGAGACCCAGTACTTC; CDR3aa: CASSLAEASETQYF
abundance: NA; j_gene: TRBJ2-6; v_gene: TRBV7-2; d_gene: NA; CDR3nt: TGTGCCAGCAGCCCGGGACACGGTCGAGCTGGGGCCAACGTCCTGACTTTC; CDR3aa: CASSPGHGRAGANVLTF
abundance: many; j_gene: TRBJ2-1; v_gene: TRBV7-3; d_gene: NA; CDR3nt: TGTGCCAGCAGCTTAAGTGGCGGCTTCTACAATGAGCAGTTCTTC; CDR3aa: CASSLSGGFYNEQFF
abundance: NA; j_gene: TRBJ1-4; v_gene: TRBV2; d_gene: NA; CDR3nt: TGTGCCAGCAGTGAAGTGGCAGCTAATGAAAAACTGTTTTTT; CDR3aa: CASSEVAANEKLFF
abundance: many; j_gene: TRBJ1-2; v_gene: TRBV7-2; d_gene: NA; CDR3nt: TGTGCCAGCAGCTCGGGACCGCGTCTATTCGGCGGCTACACCTTC; CDR3aa: CASSSGPRLFGGYTF
abundance: few; j_gene: TRBJ2-3; v_gene: TRBV11-2; d_gene: TRBD1; CDR3nt: TGTGCCAGCAGCAACTACAGGGGGCAAGCGGGATCATCAGATACGCAGTATTTT; CDR3aa: CASSNYRGQAGSSDTQYF
abundance: many; j_gene: TRBJ2-5; v_gene: TRBV9; d_gene: NA; CDR3nt: TGTGCCAGCAGCCCGTCGCCGGCCCAAGAGACCCAGTACTTC; CDR3aa: CASSPSPAQETQYF
abundance: many; j_gene: TRBJ1-2; v_gene: TRBV12-3/TRBV12-4; d_gene: NA; CDR3nt: TGTGCCAGCAGTCCGGATGGGTTAAATGGCTACACCTTC; CDR3aa: CASSPDGLNGYTF
abundance: many; j_gene: TRBJ2-7; v_gene: TRBV4-2; d_gene: NA; CDR3nt: TGTGCCAGCAGCCAAGCCCCCCCCACACAGGACCCTAGGGACTACGAGCAGTACTTC; CDR3aa: CASSQAPPTQDPRDYEQYF
abundance: many; j_gene: TRBJ1-1; v_gene: TRBV20-1; d_gene: NA; CDR3nt: TGCAGTGCTTTCGACCCGGGGACAAGGAACACTGAAGCTTTCTTT; CDR3aa: CSAFDPGTRNTEAFF
abundance: many; j_gene: TRBJ1-2; v_gene: TRBV7-2; d_gene: NA; CDR3nt: TGTGCCAGCAGCTTAAGAACAGGTTCCCAGCTTAACTATGGCTACACCTTC; CDR3aa: CASSLRTGSQLNYGYTF